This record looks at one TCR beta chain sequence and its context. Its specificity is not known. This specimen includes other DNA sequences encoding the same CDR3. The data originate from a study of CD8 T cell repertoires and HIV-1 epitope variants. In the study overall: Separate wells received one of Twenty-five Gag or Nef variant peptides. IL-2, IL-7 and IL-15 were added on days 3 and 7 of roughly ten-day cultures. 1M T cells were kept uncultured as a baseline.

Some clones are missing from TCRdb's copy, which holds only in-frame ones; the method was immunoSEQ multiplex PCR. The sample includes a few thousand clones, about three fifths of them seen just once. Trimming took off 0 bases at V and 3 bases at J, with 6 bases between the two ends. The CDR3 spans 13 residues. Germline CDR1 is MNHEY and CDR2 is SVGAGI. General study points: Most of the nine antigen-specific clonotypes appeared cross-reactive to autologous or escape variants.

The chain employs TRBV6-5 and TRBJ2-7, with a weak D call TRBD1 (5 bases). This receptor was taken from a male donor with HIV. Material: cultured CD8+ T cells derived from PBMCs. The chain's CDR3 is CASSYSQGYEQYF. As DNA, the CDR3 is TGTGCCAGCAGTTACTCGCAGGGCTACGAGCAGTACTTC.